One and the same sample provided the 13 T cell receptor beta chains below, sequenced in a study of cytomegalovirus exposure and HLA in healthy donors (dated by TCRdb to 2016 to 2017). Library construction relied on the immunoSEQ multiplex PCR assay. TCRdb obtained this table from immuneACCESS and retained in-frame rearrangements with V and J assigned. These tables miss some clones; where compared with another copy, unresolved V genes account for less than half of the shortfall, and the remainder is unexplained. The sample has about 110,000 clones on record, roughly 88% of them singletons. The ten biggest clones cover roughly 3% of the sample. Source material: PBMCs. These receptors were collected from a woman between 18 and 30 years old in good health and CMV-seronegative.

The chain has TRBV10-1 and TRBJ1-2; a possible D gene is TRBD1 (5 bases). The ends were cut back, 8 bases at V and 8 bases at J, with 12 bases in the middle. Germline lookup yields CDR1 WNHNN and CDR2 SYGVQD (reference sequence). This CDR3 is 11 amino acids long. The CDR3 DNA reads TGCGCCAGCGGTGGGGCGCGCGGCTACACCTTC. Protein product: CASGGARGYTF.

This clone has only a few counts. CDR3 sequence (DNA): TGTGCCACCAAGCGGGACGGAGCCTACGAGCAGTACTTC. This translates into CATKRDGAYEQYF. The rearrangement joins TRBV2 to TRBJ2-7; 7 positions match TRBD2. The junction had 8 bases not matched to a gene; V was cut back by 10 bases and J by 2 bases. This CDR3 contains 13 residues. Germline V gene lookup returns CDR1 SNHLY and CDR2 FYNNEI.

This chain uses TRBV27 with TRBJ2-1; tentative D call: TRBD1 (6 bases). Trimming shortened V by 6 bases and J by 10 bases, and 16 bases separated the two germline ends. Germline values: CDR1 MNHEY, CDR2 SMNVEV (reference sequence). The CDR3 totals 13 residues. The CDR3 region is CASRSLPGQEQFF. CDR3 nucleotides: TGTGCCAGCAGATCTCTACCCGGACAGGAGCAGTTCTTC.

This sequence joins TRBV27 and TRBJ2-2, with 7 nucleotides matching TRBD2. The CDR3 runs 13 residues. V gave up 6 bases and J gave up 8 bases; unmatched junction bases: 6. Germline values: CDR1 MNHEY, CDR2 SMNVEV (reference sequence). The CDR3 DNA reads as TGTGCCAGCAGCGGGGACTATTGGGGGGAGCTGTTTTTT. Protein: CASSGDYWGELFF.

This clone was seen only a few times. The CDR3 region has the DNA TGCGCCAGCAGCCAAGGGGACAGGTTTAATGAAAAACTGTTTTTT. Its protein is CASSQGDRFNEKLFF. V is TRBV4-1 and J is TRBJ1-4; 8 nucleotides agree with TRBD1. V was clipped by 1 base and J by 4 bases; unmatched bases: 2. Germline CDR1 reads MGHRA; CDR2 reads YSYEKL. CDR3 length: 15 residues.

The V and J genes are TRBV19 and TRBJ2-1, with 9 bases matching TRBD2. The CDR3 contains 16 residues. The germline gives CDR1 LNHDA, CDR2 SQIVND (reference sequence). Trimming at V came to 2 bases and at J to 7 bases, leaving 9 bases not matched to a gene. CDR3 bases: TGTGCCAGTAGTATACTCGGCGGGGGGGCGAATAATGAGCAGTTCTTC. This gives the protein CASSILGGGANNEQFF.

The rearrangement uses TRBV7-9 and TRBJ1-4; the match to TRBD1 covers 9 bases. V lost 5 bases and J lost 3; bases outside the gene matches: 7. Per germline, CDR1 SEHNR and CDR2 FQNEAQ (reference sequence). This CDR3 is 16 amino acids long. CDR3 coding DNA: TGTGCCAGCAGCCAGGACAGGGGATATGCTAATGAAAAACTGTTTTTT. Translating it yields CASSQDRGYANEKLFF.

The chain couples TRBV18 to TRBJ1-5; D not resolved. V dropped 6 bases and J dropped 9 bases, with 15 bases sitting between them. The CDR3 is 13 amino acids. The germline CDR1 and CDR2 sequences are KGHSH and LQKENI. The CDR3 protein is CASSPGGLWPQHF. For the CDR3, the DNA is TGTGCCAGCTCCCCGGGTGGTCTATGGCCCCAGCATTTT.

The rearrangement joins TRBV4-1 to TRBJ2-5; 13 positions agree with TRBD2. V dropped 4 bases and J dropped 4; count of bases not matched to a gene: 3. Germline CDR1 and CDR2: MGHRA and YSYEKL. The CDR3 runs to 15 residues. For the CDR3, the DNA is TGCGCCAGCAGCCTCCGACTAGCGGGGGGAGAGACCCAGTACTTC. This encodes CASSLRLAGGETQYF.

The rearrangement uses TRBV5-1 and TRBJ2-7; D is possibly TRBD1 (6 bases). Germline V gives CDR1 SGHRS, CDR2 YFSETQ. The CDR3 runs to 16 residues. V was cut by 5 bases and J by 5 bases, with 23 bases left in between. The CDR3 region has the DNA TGCGCCAGCAGGGAGAGCTCTTCCAGGGGAACGGACGAGCAGTACTTC. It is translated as CASRESSSRGTDEQYF.

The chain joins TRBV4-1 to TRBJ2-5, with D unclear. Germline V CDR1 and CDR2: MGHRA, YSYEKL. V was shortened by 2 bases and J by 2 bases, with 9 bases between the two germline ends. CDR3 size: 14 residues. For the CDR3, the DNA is TGCGCCAGCAGCCAACGCAGTCCACAAGAGACCCAGTACTTC. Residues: CASSQRSPQETQYF.

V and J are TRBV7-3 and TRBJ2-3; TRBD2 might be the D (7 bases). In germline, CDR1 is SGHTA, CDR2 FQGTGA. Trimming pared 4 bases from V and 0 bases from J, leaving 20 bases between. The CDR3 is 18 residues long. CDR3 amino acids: CASSSVDYGGGSTDTQYF. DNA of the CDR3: TGTGCCAGCAGCTCCGTCGACTATGGCGGGGGCAGCACAGATACGCAGTATTTT.

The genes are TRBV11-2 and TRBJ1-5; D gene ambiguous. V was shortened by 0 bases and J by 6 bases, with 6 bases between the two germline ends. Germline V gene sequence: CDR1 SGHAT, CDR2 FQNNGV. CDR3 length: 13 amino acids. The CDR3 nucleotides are TGTGCCAGCAGCTTAGAGCGGGGTCAGCCCCAGCATTTT. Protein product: CASSLERGQPQHF.